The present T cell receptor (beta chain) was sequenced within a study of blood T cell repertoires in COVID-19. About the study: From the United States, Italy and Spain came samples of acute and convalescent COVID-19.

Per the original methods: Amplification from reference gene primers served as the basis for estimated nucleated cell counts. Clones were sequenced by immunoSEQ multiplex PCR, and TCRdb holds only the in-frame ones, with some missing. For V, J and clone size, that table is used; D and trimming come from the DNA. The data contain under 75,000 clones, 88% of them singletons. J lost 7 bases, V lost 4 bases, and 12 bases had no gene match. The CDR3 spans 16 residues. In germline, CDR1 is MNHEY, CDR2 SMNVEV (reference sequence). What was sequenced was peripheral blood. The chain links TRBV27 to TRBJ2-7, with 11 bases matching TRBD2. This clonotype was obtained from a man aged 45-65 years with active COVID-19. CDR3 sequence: CASSSSVVAGGREQYF. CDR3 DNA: TGTGCCAGCAGTTCGTCAGTTGTAGCGGGGGGGCGGGAGCAGTACTTC.